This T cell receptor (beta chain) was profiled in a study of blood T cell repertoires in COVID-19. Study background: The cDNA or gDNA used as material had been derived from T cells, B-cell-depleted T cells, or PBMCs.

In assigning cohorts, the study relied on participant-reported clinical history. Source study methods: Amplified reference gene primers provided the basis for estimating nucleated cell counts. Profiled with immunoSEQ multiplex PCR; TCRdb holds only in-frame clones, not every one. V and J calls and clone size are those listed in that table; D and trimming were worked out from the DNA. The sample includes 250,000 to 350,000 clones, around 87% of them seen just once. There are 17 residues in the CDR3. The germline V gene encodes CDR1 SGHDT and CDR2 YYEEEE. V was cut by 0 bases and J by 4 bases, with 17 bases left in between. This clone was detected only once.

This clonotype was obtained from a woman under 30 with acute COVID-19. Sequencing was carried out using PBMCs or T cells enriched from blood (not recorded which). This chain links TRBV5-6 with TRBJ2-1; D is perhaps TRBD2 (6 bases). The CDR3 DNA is TGTGCCAGCAGCTTGGAGGCCCTAGCGCGACCTTACAATGAGCAGTTCTTC. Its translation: CASSLEALARPYNEQFF.